The 14 T cell receptor beta chains reported below all come from one sample, sequenced in a study of shared clonotypes between healthy human individuals. Naive-designated CD8 cells lacked CD45RO, were positively enriched for CCR7, and omitted terminally differentiated effector memory CD45RA+ cells. Sequenced by immunoSEQ multiplex PCR; TCRdb stores in-frame clones only, minus some. Seen here are about 1,800,000 clones, about 95% observed once, and the top ten hold roughly 1.2%. Sequencing input: naive CD8+ T cells sorted from blood. The receptors stem from a man aged 18-30 years in good health.

This chain links TRBV5-1 with TRBJ2-1; TRBD2 aligns across 8 bases. The junction had 11 bases not matched to a gene; V was cut back by 4 bases and J by 8 bases. This CDR3 has 15 amino acids. The germline V gene encodes CDR1 SGHRS and CDR2 YFSETQ. Here the CDR3 DNA reads TGCGCCAGCAGCCCCGAGGAGCGGGAGTTCGATGAGCAGTTCTTC. Encoded protein: CASSPEEREFDEQFF.

The chain joins TRBV6-6 to TRBJ1-1; 8 nucleotides line up with TRBD1. Unmatched junction bases numbered 6, after V lost 5 bases and J lost 1 base. This CDR3 has 15 residues. Germline V CDR1 and CDR2: MNHNY, SVGAGI (reference sequence). This chain's CDR3 is CASSLFGTGNTEAFF. The CDR3 DNA sequence: TGTGCCAGCAGTCTTTTCGGGACAGGGAACACTGAAGCTTTCTTT.

This clone was recorded only once. The chain links TRBV30 to TRBJ1-5; D is unclear. Trimming took 1 base from V and 2 from J, leaving 21 bases between them. Germline CDR1 and CDR2: GTSNPN and SVGIG (reference sequence). This CDR3 has 18 amino acids. CDR3 DNA: TGTGCCTGGAGTGACGGGGTAGGTGCATTAACTGGCAATCAGCCCCAGCATTTT. Translated: CAWSDGVGALTGNQPQHF.

This chain connects TRBV28 to TRBJ2-5; D possibly matches TRBD1 or TRBD2 (5 bases each). V lost 8 bases and J lost 5, with 15 bases in between. Germline V CDR1 and CDR2: MDHEN, SYDVKM. The CDR3 length is 13 residues. This CDR3 is CASSGSGWETQYF. CDR3 nucleotide sequence: TGTGCCAGCTCGGGGTCAGGGTGGGAGACCCAGTACTTC.

The chain couples TRBV9 to TRBJ2-1; D may correspond to TRBD1 or TRBD2 (5 bases each). Germline V gene data show CDR1 as SGDLS and CDR2 as YYNGEE. The CDR3 totals 17 residues. Trimming took off 1 base at V and 7 bases at J, with 21 bases between the two ends. CDR3 loop: CASSVYLLERPGNEQFF. CDR3 DNA sequence: TGTGCCAGCAGCGTATATCTCCTCGAGCGGCCAGGGAATGAGCAGTTCTTC.

The chain employs TRBV10-3 and TRBJ2-7, with D uncertain. Germline V CDR1 and CDR2: ENHRY, SYGVKD. V was shortened by 6 bases and J by 5 bases, with 17 bases between the two germline ends. The CDR3 contains 14 residues. CDR3 DNA sequence: TGTGCCATCAGGAGGAGTTTAAAAGCCCACGAGCAGTACTTC. This encodes CAIRRSLKAHEQYF.

This clone was seen a single time. The rearrangement joins TRBV29-1 to TRBJ1-2; 7 bases align to TRBD1. This CDR3 is built from 13 residues. Germline CDR1 and CDR2: SQVTM and ANQGSEA. J gave up 6 bases and V 7 bases, and 11 bases lay outside the gene matches. The CDR3 loop is CSAANTGVDGYTF. The CDR3 DNA reads TGCAGCGCGGCTAATACAGGGGTCGATGGCTACACCTTC. The whole variable domain, remainder taken from reference TRBV29-1 and TRBJ1-2, is SAVISQKPSRDICQRGTSLTIQCQVDSQVTMMFWYRQQPGQSLTLIATANQGSEATYESGFVIDKFPISRPNLTFSTLTVSNMSPEDSSIYLCSAANTGVDGYTFGSGTRLTVV.

The CDR3 bases are TGTGCCAGCACCGAGGACAGGAACTATGGCTACACCTTC. It encodes CASTEDRNYGYTF. The chain joins TRBV6-1 to TRBJ1-2; 7 bases agree with TRBD1. The CDR3 spans 13 residues. Germline values: CDR1 MNHNS, CDR2 SASEGT. Trimming cost V 7 bases and J 2 bases; bases outside gene matches: 4.

V gene TRBV4-3 combines with J gene TRBJ2-4, with D perhaps matching TRBD1 (5 bases). Germline V CDR1 and CDR2: LGHNA, YSLEER. The CDR3 is 16 residues long. Trimming shortened V by 0 bases and J by 0 bases, and 9 bases separated the two germline ends. CDR3 nucleotide sequence: TGCGCCAGCAGCCAAGAGCGGACATTAGCCAAAAACATTCAGTACTTC. Its translation is CASSQERTLAKNIQYF.

CDR3 sequence (DNA): TGTGCCAGCAGGGGCCGACAGGGACCGCTTTTTAACAATCAGCCCCAGCATTTT. The encoded protein is CASRGRQGPLFNNQPQHF. The chain joins TRBV28 to TRBJ1-5; 7 bases are shared with TRBD1. This CDR3 is built from 18 residues. Trimming took 6 bases from V and 3 from J; bases not matched to a gene: 17. Germline-derived CDR1 and CDR2 are MDHEN and SYDVKM.

CDR3 coding DNA: TGTGCCAGCAGCAGGCTCTCCTACAATGAGCAGTTCTTC. Translation: CASSRLSYNEQFF. The V call is TRBV11-3, the J call TRBJ2-1; D is ambiguous. The CDR3 totals 13 residues. The V and J ends lost 5 bases and 0 bases respectively, with 5 bases between them. Germline lookup yields CDR1 SGHNT and CDR2 YENEEA.

This clone appeared once. In nucleotides, the CDR3 is TGTGCCAGCAGCTTAGGAGGGAGTAGCACCCTCCGGGATACGCAGTATTTT. Its translation is CASSLGGSSTLRDTQYF. J is TRBJ2-3 and V is TRBV13; tentative D call: TRBD2 (5 bases). This CDR3 comprises 17 residues. Germline assignment: CDR1 PRHDT and CDR2 FYEKMQ (reference sequence). Trimming took 0 bases from V and 6 from J, leaving 19 bases between them.

A word on this clone: The sample carries other DNA sequences with the same CDR3. V gene TRBV30 combines with J gene TRBJ1-1; D not resolved. The CDR3 is made up of 13 amino acids. Germline V gene lookup returns CDR1 GTSNPN and CDR2 SVGIG (reference sequence). Trimming stripped 0 bases from V and 5 bases from J, with 10 bases between. CDR3 protein: CAWSVGGWTEAFF. The DNA of the CDR3 is TGTGCCTGGAGTGTTGGAGGATGGACTGAAGCTTTCTTT.

The rearrangement links TRBV5-6 to TRBJ1-2, with D possibly matching TRBD1 (5 bases). The CDR3 is made up of 13 amino acids. The germline V and J ends were trimmed by 3 bases and 5 bases, with 11 bases remaining between them. Germline CDR1 SGHDT, CDR2 YYEEEE. For the CDR3, the DNA is TGTGCCAGCAGCTACGGTGGGGCTTATGGCTACACCTTC. It encodes CASSYGGAYGYTF.